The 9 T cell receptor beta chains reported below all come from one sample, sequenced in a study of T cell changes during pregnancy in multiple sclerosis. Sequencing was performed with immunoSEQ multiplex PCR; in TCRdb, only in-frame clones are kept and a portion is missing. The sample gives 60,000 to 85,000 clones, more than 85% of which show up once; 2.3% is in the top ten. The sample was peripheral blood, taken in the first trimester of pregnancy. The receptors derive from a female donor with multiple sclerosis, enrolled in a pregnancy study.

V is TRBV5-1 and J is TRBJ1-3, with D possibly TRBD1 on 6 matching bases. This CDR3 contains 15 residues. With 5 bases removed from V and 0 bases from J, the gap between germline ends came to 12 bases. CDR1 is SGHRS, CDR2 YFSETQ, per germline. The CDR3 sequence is CASRSDSLSGNTIYF. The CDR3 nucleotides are TGCGCCAGCAGATCGGACAGTCTCTCTGGAAACACCATATATTTT. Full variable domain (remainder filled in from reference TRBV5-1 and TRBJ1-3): KAGVTQTPRYLIKTRGQQVTLSCSPISGHRSVSWYQQTPGQGLQFLFEYFSETQRNKGNFPGRFSGRQFSNSRSEMNVSTLELGDSALYLCASRSDSLSGNTIYFGEGSWLTVV.

The CDR3 region has the DNA TGTGCCAGCAGTTACCGGGACAAAACCTACGAGCAGTACTTC. Translated, it gives CASSYRDKTYEQYF. The chain links TRBV6-5 to TRBJ2-7; D is possibly TRBD1 (6 bases). The V end was cut by 2 bases, the J end by 2 bases, with 10 bases between. CDR1 MNHEY and CDR2 SVGAGI come from the germline V gene. This CDR3 has 14 amino acids.

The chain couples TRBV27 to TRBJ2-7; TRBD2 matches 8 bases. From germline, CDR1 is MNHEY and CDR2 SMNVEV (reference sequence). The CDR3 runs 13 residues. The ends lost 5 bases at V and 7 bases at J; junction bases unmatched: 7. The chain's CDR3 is CASSPGGPREQYF. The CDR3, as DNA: TGTGCCAGCAGTCCGGGAGGGCCCCGTGAGCAGTACTTC.

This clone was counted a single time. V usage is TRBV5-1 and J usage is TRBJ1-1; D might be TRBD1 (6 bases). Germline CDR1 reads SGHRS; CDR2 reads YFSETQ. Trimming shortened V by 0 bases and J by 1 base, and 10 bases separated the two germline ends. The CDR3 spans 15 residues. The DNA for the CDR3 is TGCGCCAGCAGCTTGGTGGCAGGGGAGAACACTGAAGCTTTCTTT. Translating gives CASSLVAGENTEAFF.

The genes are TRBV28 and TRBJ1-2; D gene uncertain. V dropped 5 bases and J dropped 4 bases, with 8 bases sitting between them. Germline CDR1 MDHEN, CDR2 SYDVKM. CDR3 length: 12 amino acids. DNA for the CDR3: TGTGCCAGCAGTGATGTAGTCTATGGCTACACCTTC. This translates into CASSDVVYGYTF.

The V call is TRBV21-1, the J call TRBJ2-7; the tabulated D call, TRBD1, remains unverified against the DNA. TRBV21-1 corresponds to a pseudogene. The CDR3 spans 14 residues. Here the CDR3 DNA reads TGTGCCAGCAGCAAAGGGGGACAGGCCTACGAGCAGTACTTC. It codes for CASSKGGQAYEQYF.

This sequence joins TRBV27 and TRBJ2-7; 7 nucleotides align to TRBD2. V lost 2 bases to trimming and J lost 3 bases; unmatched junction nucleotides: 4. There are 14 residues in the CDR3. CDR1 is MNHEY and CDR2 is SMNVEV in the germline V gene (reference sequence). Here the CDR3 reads CASSLGKRGYEQYF. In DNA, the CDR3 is TGTGCCAGCAGTTTAGGAAAGCGGGGCTACGAGCAGTACTTC.

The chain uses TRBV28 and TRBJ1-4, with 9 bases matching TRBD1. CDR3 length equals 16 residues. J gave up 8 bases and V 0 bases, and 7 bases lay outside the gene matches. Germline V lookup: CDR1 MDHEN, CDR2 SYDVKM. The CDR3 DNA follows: TGTGCCAGCAGTTTATGGAACAGGGGGCTTAGAGAAAAACTGTTTTTT. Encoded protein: CASSLWNRGLREKLFF.

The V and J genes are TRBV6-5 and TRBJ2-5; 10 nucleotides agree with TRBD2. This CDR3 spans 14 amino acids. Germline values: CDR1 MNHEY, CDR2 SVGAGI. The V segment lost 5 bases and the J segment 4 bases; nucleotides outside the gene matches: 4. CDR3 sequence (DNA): TGTGCCAGCAGTACCGGGACTAGCGTAGAGACCCAGTACTTC. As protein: CASSTGTSVETQYF.